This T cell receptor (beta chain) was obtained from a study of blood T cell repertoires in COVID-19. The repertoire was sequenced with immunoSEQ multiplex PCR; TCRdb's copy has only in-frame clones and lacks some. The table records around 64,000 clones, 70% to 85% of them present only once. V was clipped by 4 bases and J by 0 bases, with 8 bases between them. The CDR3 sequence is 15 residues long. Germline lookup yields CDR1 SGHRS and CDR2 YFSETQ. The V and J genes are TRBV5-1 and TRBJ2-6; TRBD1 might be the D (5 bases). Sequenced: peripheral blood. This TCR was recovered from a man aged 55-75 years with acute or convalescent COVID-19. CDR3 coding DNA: TGCGCCAGCAGCCCAGGGTTCTCTGGGGCCAACGTCCTGACTTTC. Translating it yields CASSPGFSGANVLTF.